A single sample is the source of the 21 T cell receptor beta chains below, sequenced in a study of T cells in Graves' hyperthyroidism and ophthalmopathy. Amplified TCR beta CDR3 regions came from RNA transcripts. First-round RT-PCR with HTBI primers amplified the TCR CDR3 region. TCRdb itself ran the multiplex PCR reads through MiXCR, one entry per CDR3 protein. The data hold 500,000 to 600,000 distinct CDR3 sequences, with about a sixth observed a single time. Sequencing input: blood. The receptors were gathered from a woman between 18 and 29 years old with Graves' hyperthyroidism.

This clonotype was detected only a few times. The chain employs TRBV6-5 and TRBJ1-6; no firm D call. The CDR3 totals 15 residues. Per germline, CDR1 MNHEY and CDR2 SVGAGI. V was clipped by 2 bases and J by 6 bases, with 11 bases between them. The CDR3 DNA reads as TGTGCCAGCAGTTACAACGCGGGGAGTAATTCACCCCTCCACTTT. It is translated as CASSYNAGSNSPLHF.

There are many counts of this clonotype. This chain joins TRBV20-1 and TRBJ2-7; D is unclear. V was shortened by 3 bases and J by 3 bases, with 12 bases between the two germline ends. This CDR3 contains 13 residues. Germline CDR1 and CDR2: DFQATT and SNEGSKA (reference sequence). CDR3 bases: TGCAGTGCTAGGATGGGCGGCAGCTACGAGCAGTACTTC. Translated: CSARMGGSYEQYF.

Of note for this clonotype: A clone one base away is much larger, so this may be a read error. This chain joins TRBV11-3 and TRBJ1-2; TRBD1 matches 8 bases. Germline trimming cut 11 bases from V and 3 bases from J; bases unmatched to any gene: 11. CDR1 is SGHNT and CDR2 is YENEEA in the germline V gene. The CDR3 loop spans 14 amino acids. In DNA form, the CDR3 reads TGTGCCCAGAGAACAGGGGGGCCTGACTATGGCTACACCTTC. Protein product: CAQRTGGPDYGYTF.

Points on this clonotype: The junction does not match germline at one end; this may be a read error. The CDR3 region has the DNA TGCGCCAGCAGCCGGGGGACCCTGCAATGGGAGACCCAGTACTTC. Translation gives CASSRGTLQWETQYF. This chain uses TRBV3-1 with TRBJ2-5; tentatively, D is TRBD2 (6 bases). CDR3 size: 15 residues. Per germline, CDR1 LGHDT and CDR2 YNNKEL (reference sequence).

This clonotype was seen a few times. V and J are TRBV5-1 and TRBJ2-5; D unclear. This CDR3 region has 13 residues. Germline V gene data show CDR1 as SGHRS and CDR2 as YFSETQ. With 1 base removed from V and 2 bases from J, the gap between germline ends came to 6 bases. This chain's CDR3 is CASSLNSQETQYF. As DNA, the CDR3 is TGCGCCAGCAGCTTGAACAGTCAAGAGACCCAGTACTTC.

This clonotype was detected many times. This chain joins TRBV6-1 and TRBJ1-5; D may be TRBD1 (6 bases). V was shortened by 6 bases and J by 3 bases, with 24 bases between the two germline ends. CDR1 and CDR2 from the germline V gene are MNHNS and SASEGT. The CDR3 runs 18 residues. CDR3 residues: CASSGTRTTPLANQPQHF. Here the CDR3 DNA reads TGTGCCAGCAGCGGGACACGGACTACCCCCCTTGCCAATCAGCCCCAGCATTTT.

This clonotype was detected a few times. V and J are TRBV29-1 and TRBJ1-1, with D maybe TRBD1 (6 bases). Germline-derived CDR1 and CDR2 are SQVTM and ANQGSEA. The CDR3 is 13 residues long. Trimming took 3 bases from V and 4 from J, leaving 12 bases between them. The CDR3 loop is CSVDQGWSTEAFF. CDR3 nucleotides: TGCAGCGTTGATCAGGGGTGGAGCACTGAAGCTTTCTTT. Supplemented by reference TRBV29-1 and TRBJ1-1, the full variable domain reads SAVISQKPSRDICQRGTSLTIQCQVDSQVTMMFWYRQQPGQSLTLIATANQGSEATYESGFVIDKFPISRPNLTFSTLTVSNMSPEDSSIYLCSVDQGWSTEAFFGQGTRLTVV.

The chain couples TRBV20-1 to TRBJ1-2; TRBD1 aligns across 8 bases. The CDR3 extends over 19 amino acids. CDR1 and CDR2 from the germline V gene are DFQATT and SNEGSKA (reference sequence). The V segment lost 6 bases and the J segment 1 base; nucleotides outside the gene matches: 22. CDR3 DNA: TGCAGTGCCACATCCGCAGACGGGAGGGCAGGGGGCCGTAACTATGGCTACACCTTC. Its translation: CSATSADGRAGGRNYGYTF.

This clonotype was seen more than once but under ten times. This rearrangement joins TRBV10-3 to TRBJ2-5; 8 nucleotides align to TRBD1. The CDR3 covers 13 residues. Germline V gene lookup returns CDR1 ENHRY and CDR2 SYGVKD. V was pared by 6 bases and J by 4 bases, with 4 bases of the junction left unmatched. The CDR3 DNA reads TGTGCCATCAGGACTGACAGGGGAGAGACCCAGTACTTC. This sequence encodes CAIRTDRGETQYF.

This clonotype came up many times. The chain has TRBV6-1 and TRBJ1-4; unclear D gene. The germline gives CDR1 MNHNS, CDR2 SASEGT. This CDR3 is 14 amino acids long. The V end lost 6 bases, the J end lost 6 bases, and 14 bases lay between the germline ends. The CDR3 loop reads CASRLNSVYEKLFF. CDR3 nucleotide sequence: TGTGCCAGCAGATTGAATTCAGTATATGAAAAACTGTTTTTT.

This clonotype came up many times. The chain couples TRBV27 to TRBJ2-7; 7 nucleotides line up with TRBD2. Germline CDR1 and CDR2: MNHEY and SMNVEV (reference sequence). Germline trimming cut 7 bases from V and 2 bases from J; bases unmatched to any gene: 8. This CDR3 comprises 14 residues. CDR3 sequence reads: CASILGGKTYEQYF. For the CDR3, the DNA is TGTGCCAGCATCCTGGGGGGGAAAACCTACGAGCAGTACTTC.

This clonotype turned up a few times. This chain links TRBV4-1 with TRBJ2-5, with TRBD2 matching 10 bases. CDR3 length: 18 amino acids. Germline V gene lookup returns CDR1 MGHRA and CDR2 YSYEKL. V was clipped by 2 bases and J by 1 base; unmatched bases: 10. CDR3 sequence reads: CASSQKGGSGGTQETQYF. The CDR3 nucleotides read TGCGCCAGCAGCCAAAAGGGTGGTAGCGGGGGGACCCAAGAGACCCAGTACTTC.

This clonotype was recorded a few times. V is TRBV11-2 and J is TRBJ2-2, with 7 bases lining up with TRBD2. Germline V gene sequence: CDR1 SGHAT, CDR2 FQNNGV. J gave up 7 bases and V 4 bases, and 6 bases lay outside the gene matches. CDR3 length: 14 residues. The chain's CDR3 is CASSSPGEGGELFF. As DNA, the CDR3 is TGTGCCAGCAGCTCCCCGGGGGAGGGCGGGGAGCTGTTTTTT.

The sample holds many counts of this clonotype. V is TRBV20-1 and J is TRBJ2-3, with a tentative D call TRBD2 (6 bases). Per the germline V gene, CDR1 is DFQATT and CDR2 is SNEGSKA (reference sequence). The CDR3 is 13 residues long. V gave up 5 bases and J gave up 3 bases, with 12 bases separating them. The CDR3 DNA reads TGCAGTGCTGACTACGGGGGTACAGATACGCAGTATTTT. Residues: CSADYGGTDTQYF.

At least ten counts were recorded for this clonotype. This sequence joins TRBV12-3 or TRBV12-4 and TRBJ1-1; tentative D call: TRBD1 (5 bases). Between the trimmed V and J ends, which lost 8 bases and 5 bases, there was a span of 18 bases. This CDR3 is 14 amino acids long. The CDR3 sequence is CASETLQGKTEAFF. The CDR3 bases are TGTGCCAGCGAAACACTTCAGGGTAAGACTGAAGCTTTCTTT.

V gene TRBV18 combines with J gene TRBJ2-7, with TRBD1 identical over 10 bases. Unmatched junction bases numbered 6, after V lost 8 bases and J lost 5 bases. The CDR3 has 13 amino acids. Germline CDR1 and CDR2: KGHSH and LQKENI. CDR3 region: CASRSTGGNEQYF. The CDR3 DNA reads TGTGCCAGCCGATCGACAGGGGGCAACGAGCAGTACTTC.

CDR3: CASSRDRVDSPLHF. The CDR3 nucleotides are TGTGCCAGCAGTAGGGACAGGGTAGATTCACCCCTCCACTTT. The chain uses TRBV6-2 or TRBV6-3 and TRBJ1-6; the match to TRBD1 covers 9 bases. CDR1 is MNHEY and CDR2 is SVGEGT in the germline V gene. The CDR3 spans 14 residues. V shed 5 bases and J 8 bases; nucleotides not matched to a gene: 4.

The sample holds one count of this clonotype. The V call is TRBV19, the J call TRBJ1-2; 8 positions match TRBD1. Germline lookup yields CDR1 LNHDA and CDR2 SQIVND (reference sequence). The trim removed 5 bases at V and 8 bases at J, leaving 7 bases unmatched. There are 13 residues in the CDR3. Here the CDR3 reads CASSPLTGVGYTF. The CDR3 DNA follows: TGTGCCAGTAGTCCCCTGACAGGGGTGGGCTACACCTTC.

This clonotype occurred a few times. This chain joins TRBV10-3 and TRBJ2-7, with D unclear. V shed 1 base and J shed 6 bases, with 13 bases lying between them. The CDR3 is made up of 14 amino acids. CDR1 and CDR2 from the germline V gene are ENHRY and SYGVKD. The CDR3 sequence: CAISELVSLSEQYF. The DNA of the CDR3 is TGTGCCATCAGTGAGTTAGTATCCCTGAGCGAGCAGTACTTC.

In its sample, this clonotype was seen many times. The chain combines TRBV28 with TRBJ2-1; TRBD1 might be the D (5 bases). The CDR3 has 14 residues. Trimming cost V 6 bases and J 4 bases, with 13 bases left between them. Germline CDR1 reads MDHEN; CDR2 reads SYDVKM. CDR3 residues: CASSLMTVYNEQFF. CDR3 DNA: TGTGCCAGCAGCCTAATGACAGTTTACAATGAGCAGTTCTTC.

The chain combines TRBV12-3 or TRBV12-4 with TRBJ2-4; a weak D match, TRBD2 (5 bases). V was trimmed by 3 bases and J by 0 bases, leaving 12 bases between them. This CDR3 region has 16 residues. DNA of the CDR3: TGTGCCAGCAGTTTCGGGCGGGTCCTAGCCAAAAACATTCAGTACTTC. It encodes CASSFGRVLAKNIQYF.